Listed here are 17 T cell receptor beta chains from one sample, sequenced in a study of blood T cell repertoires in COVID-19. The protocol was immunoSEQ multiplex PCR, while the TCRdb copy is restricted to in-frame clones and leaves out a portion. This sample has about half a million clones; about 88% occur once, and the top ten carry 8.3%. Sequenced: PBMCs or T cells enriched from blood (not recorded which). All receptors come from a woman aged 60 to 75 who had recovered from COVID-19.

The chain joins TRBV3-1 (or the pseudogene TRBV3-2) to TRBJ1-1; 8 positions agree with TRBD1. Germline loops: CDR1 LGHDT, CDR2 YNNKEL (reference sequence). There are 15 residues in the CDR3. V shed 1 base, J shed 3 bases, and the junction held 4 bases outside the gene matches. This CDR3 reads CASSQARTGYTEAFF. The CDR3 region has the DNA TGTGCCAGCAGCCAAGCCCGGACAGGGTACACTGAAGCTTTCTTT.

The chain employs TRBV5-1 and TRBJ1-1, with D perhaps matching TRBD1 (6 bases). V dropped 1 base and J dropped 3 bases, with 10 bases sitting between them. The CDR3 length is 14 residues. Germline CDR1 reads SGHRS; CDR2 reads YFSETQ. CDR3 sequence: CASSLRGLYTEAFF. The CDR3 DNA sequence: TGCGCCAGCAGCTTGAGGGGGTTGTACACTGAAGCTTTCTTT.

This chain uses TRBV6-5 with TRBJ2-3; tentatively, D is TRBD2 (6 bases). The CDR3 covers 13 residues. The V gene lost 5 bases and the J gene lost 2 bases, with 8 bases spanning the gap. From germline, CDR1 is MNHEY and CDR2 SVGAGI. The CDR3 DNA sequence: TGTGCCAGCAGTCGGGACTTCACAGATACGCAGTATTTT. It translates to CASSRDFTDTQYF.

This chain uses TRBV7-2 with TRBJ2-2; D might be TRBD1 (6 bases). CDR1 and CDR2 from the germline V gene are SGHTA and FQGNSA. There are 17 residues in the CDR3. With 5 bases removed from V and 0 bases from J, the gap between germline ends came to 16 bases. The chain's CDR3 is CASSLTYWTANTGELFF. CDR3 in DNA: TGTGCCAGCAGCCTAACATACTGGACAGCGAACACCGGGGAGCTGTTTTTT. Based on the CDR3 plus reference TRBV7-2 and TRBJ2-2, the full variable domain is GAGVSQSPSNKVTEKGKDVELRCDPISGHTALYWYRQSLGQGLEFLIYFQGNSAPDKSGLPSDRFSAERTGGSVSTLTIQRTQQEDSAVYLCASSLTYWTANTGELFFGEGSRLTVL.

The rearrangement joins TRBV25-1 to TRBJ1-1; 9 nucleotides align to TRBD1. V dropped 3 bases and J dropped 8; count of bases not matched to a gene: 10. Germline V CDR1 and CDR2: MGHDK, SYGVNS. There are 15 residues in the CDR3. CDR3: CASSDAGQGPPEAFF. DNA of the CDR3: TGTGCCAGCAGTGACGCCGGACAGGGGCCTCCCGAAGCTTTCTTT.

The V call is TRBV6-2 or TRBV6-3, the J call TRBJ2-7, with TRBD1 matching over 9 bases. The J segment lost 3 bases and the V segment lost 4 bases, leaving 4 bases of the junction unmatched. This CDR3 has 14 residues. Germline loops: CDR1 MNHEY, CDR2 SVGEGT. CDR3 region: CASSSLTGGYEQYV. CDR3 nucleotides: TGTGCCAGCAGTTCCTTGACAGGGGGCTACGAGCAGTACGTC.

This chain uses TRBV11-3 with TRBJ1-2, with 11 bases aligning to TRBD1. Looked up from germline, CDR1 is SGHNT and CDR2 is YENEEA. The V and J ends lost 3 bases and 2 bases, in that order; junction bases with no gene match: 2. The CDR3 is made up of 15 amino acids. This chain's CDR3 is CASSLGQGENYGYTF. The CDR3 DNA reads TGTGCCAGCAGCTTGGGACAGGGGGAGAACTATGGCTACACCTTC.

This chain connects TRBV5-1 to TRBJ2-7; possibly TRBD1 for D (6 bases). V lost 4 bases to trimming and J lost 1 base, with 12 bases between them. The V gene's germline CDR1 is SGHRS and CDR2 YFSETQ. The CDR3 has 14 amino acids. The CDR3 nucleotides read TGCGCCAGCAGCCAATCGACAGGTTCCTACGAGCAGTACGTC. Amino acid sequence: CASSQSTGSYEQYV.

The CDR3 DNA follows: TGTGCCAGCAGCACCAGGGGGCAGGACGGGGAGCTGTTTTTT. This codes for CASSTRGQDGELFF. The chain uses TRBV9 and TRBJ2-2, with 8 bases aligning to TRBD1. CDR3 length: 14 residues. The germline CDR1 and CDR2 sequences are SGDLS and YYNGEE. J was trimmed by 7 bases and V by 4 bases; bases with no gene match: 6.

This rearrangement joins TRBV5-1 to TRBJ1-3, with TRBD1 identical over 8 bases. The CDR3 is made up of 18 amino acids. Per germline, CDR1 SGHRS and CDR2 YFSETQ. The trim removed 1 base at V and 0 bases at J, leaving 9 bases unmatched. CDR3 DNA: TGCGCCAGCAGCTTGAAGACAGGGGACATTGGCTCTGGAAACACCATATATTTT. Translating it yields CASSLKTGDIGSGNTIYF.

This clone occurred a few times. The chain employs TRBV18 and TRBJ1-2; 10 nucleotides line up with TRBD1. Germline V gene data show CDR1 as KGHSH and CDR2 as LQKENI. CDR3 size: 14 residues. V lost 3 bases, J lost 6 bases, and 4 bases stayed unmatched. The CDR3 bases are TGTGCCAGCTCACCCGGGACAGGGGAGGATGGCTACACCTTC. Its protein is CASSPGTGEDGYTF.

The chain has TRBV14 and TRBJ1-2; D remains unclear. The CDR3 totals 12 residues. Trimming took off 5 bases at V and 8 bases at J, with 12 bases between the two ends. Germline V gene lookup returns CDR1 SGHDN and CDR2 FVKESK. CDR3 in amino acids: CASSGGRYGYTF. The CDR3 nucleotides are TGTGCCAGCAGCGGCGGGAGGTACGGCTACACCTTC.

This clone was observed once. V is TRBV7-9 and J is TRBJ2-7; 10 positions agree with TRBD1. The CDR3 length is 16 residues. V shed 3 bases and J 1 base; nucleotides not matched to a gene: 6. Germline V lookup: CDR1 SEHNR, CDR2 FQNEAQ (reference sequence). Here the CDR3 DNA reads TGTGCCAGCAGCTTTTCCCGGACAGGGGGTTCCTACGAGCAGTACGTC. It yields the protein CASSFSRTGGSYEQYV.

The chain carries TRBV6-5 and TRBJ1-5; D gene ambiguous. V lost 4 bases, J lost 7 bases, and 14 bases lay in between. The CDR3 is 14 amino acids. Germline-derived CDR1 and CDR2 are MNHEY and SVGAGI. CDR3 loop: CASSSKSGGQPQHF. The CDR3 bases are TGTGCCAGCAGTTCTAAGAGCGGTGGACAGCCCCAGCATTTT.

This clone was observed once. The CDR3 loop reads CASSTDRAAYGYTF. The CDR3 DNA sequence: TGTGCCAGCAGCACCGACAGGGCCGCCTATGGCTACACCTTC. The V call is TRBV7-9, the J call TRBJ1-2; 7 nucleotides align to TRBD1. Germline lookup yields CDR1 SEHNR and CDR2 FQNEAQ (reference sequence). The CDR3 contains 14 residues. Trimming at V came to 5 bases and at J to 4 bases, leaving 7 bases not matched to a gene.

The chain has TRBV7-8 and TRBJ1-3; 8 nucleotides line up with TRBD1. J was trimmed by 7 bases and V by 6 bases; bases with no gene match: 5. Germline V gene data show CDR1 as SGHVS and CDR2 as FQNEAQ. The CDR3 length is 13 residues. The CDR3 here is CASRTQGANTIYF. In nucleotides, the CDR3 is TGTGCCAGCAGGACGCAGGGGGCTAACACCATATATTTT. The full variable domain, with the rest looked up from reference TRBV7-8 and TRBJ1-3, is GAGVSQSPRYKVAKRGQDVALRCDPISGHVSLFWYQQALGQGPEFLTYFQNEAQLDKSGLPSDRFFAERPEGSVSTLKIQRTQQEDSAVYLCASRTQGANTIYFGEGSWLTVV.

Worth noting for this clone: Within the sample, other DNA sequences also encode this same CDR3. The chain employs TRBV29-1 and TRBJ1-2; no reliable D call. CDR1 is SQVTM, CDR2 ANQGSEA, per germline. The CDR3 spans 11 residues. V gave up 3 bases and J gave up 5 bases, with 7 bases separating them. This CDR3 reads CSVDSSYGYTF. CDR3 sequence (DNA): TGCAGCGTTGACAGTTCTTATGGCTACACCTTC.